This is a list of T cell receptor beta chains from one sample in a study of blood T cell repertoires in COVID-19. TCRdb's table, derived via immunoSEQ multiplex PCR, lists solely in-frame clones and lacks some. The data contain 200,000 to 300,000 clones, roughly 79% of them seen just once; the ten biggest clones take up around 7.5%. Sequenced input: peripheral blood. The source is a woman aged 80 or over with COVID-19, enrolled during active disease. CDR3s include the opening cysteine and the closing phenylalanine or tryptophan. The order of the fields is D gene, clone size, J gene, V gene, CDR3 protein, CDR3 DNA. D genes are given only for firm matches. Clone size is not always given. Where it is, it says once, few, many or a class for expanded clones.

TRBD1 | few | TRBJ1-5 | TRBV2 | CASTEDRDQPQHF | TGTGCCAGCACCGAAGACAGGGACCAGCCCCAGCATTTT
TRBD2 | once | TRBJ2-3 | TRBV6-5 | CASSYLAGDTDTQYF | TGTGCCAGCAGTTACTTGGCGGGGGACACAGATACGCAGTATTTT
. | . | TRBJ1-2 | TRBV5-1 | CASSSLDSFGYTF | TGCGCCAGCAGCAGCCTCGACAGCTTTGGCTACACCTTC
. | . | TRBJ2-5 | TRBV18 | CASSPPTGVNQETQYF | TGTGCCAGCTCACCACCCACGGGAGTTAACCAAGAGACCCAGTACTTC
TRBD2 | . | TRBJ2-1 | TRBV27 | CASSLKPATAGAQNEQFF | TGTGCCAGCAGTTTAAAACCTGCCACAGCGGGAGCCCAGAATGAGCAGTTCTTC
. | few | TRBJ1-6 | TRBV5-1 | CASSLDIESPLHF | TGCGCCAGCAGCTTGGATATAGAATCACCCCTCCACTTT
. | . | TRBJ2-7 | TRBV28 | CASSLGQSYEQYF | TGTGCCAGCAGTTTAGGACAGAGCTACGAGCAGTACTTC
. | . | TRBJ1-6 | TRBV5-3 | CARSLEDRLNSPLHF | TGTGCCAGAAGCTTGGAAGACAGGCTGAATTCACCCCTCCACTTT
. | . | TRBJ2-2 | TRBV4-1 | CASRRDSNTGELFF | TGCGCCAGCAGACGGGACTCGAACACCGGGGAGCTGTTTTTT
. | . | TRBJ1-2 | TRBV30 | CAWSASRVGSGGYTF | TGTGCCTGGAGTGCTTCGCGGGTCGGCAGCGGTGGCTACACCTTC
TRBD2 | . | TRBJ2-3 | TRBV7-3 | CASSRTSGGSDTQYF | TGTGCCAGCAGCAGGACTAGCGGGGGCTCAGATACGCAGTATTTT
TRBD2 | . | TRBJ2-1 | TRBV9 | CASSSRESAGATYNEQFF | TGTGCCAGCAGCTCGCGAGAATCAGCGGGAGCGACGTACAATGAGCAGTTCTTC
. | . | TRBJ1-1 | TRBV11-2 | CASKGDTEAFF | TGTGCCAGCAAAGGGGACACTGAAGCTTTCTTT
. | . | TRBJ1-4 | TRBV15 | CATSRDLRATNEKLFF | TGTGCCACCAGCAGAGATTTGAGAGCAACTAATGAAAAACTGTTTTTT
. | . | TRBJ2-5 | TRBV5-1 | CASREGNGAGAQYF | TGCGCCAGCAGGGAGGGGAATGGGGCCGGCGCCCAGTACTTC
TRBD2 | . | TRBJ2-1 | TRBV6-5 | CASSYSTSGDGEQFF | TGTGCCAGCAGTTACTCGACTAGCGGGGATGGTGAGCAGTTCTTC
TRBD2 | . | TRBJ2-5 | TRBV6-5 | CATMRGDQETQYF | TGTGCCACCATGCGGGGGGATCAAGAGACCCAGTACTTC
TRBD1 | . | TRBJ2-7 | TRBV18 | CASSPLGQRAYEQYF | TGTGCCAGCTCACCTTTGGGACAGCGCGCCTACGAGCAGTACTTC
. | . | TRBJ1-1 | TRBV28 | CASNPGGKAFF | TGTGCCAGCAATCCAGGAGGGAAAGCTTTCTTT
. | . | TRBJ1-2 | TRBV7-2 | CASTPGTGRYTF | TGTGCCAGCACCCCAGGCACAGGCCGCTACACCTTC
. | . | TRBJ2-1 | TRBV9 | CASSATESSYNEQFF | TGTGCCAGCAGCGCGACTGAGAGCTCCTACAATGAGCAGTTCTTC
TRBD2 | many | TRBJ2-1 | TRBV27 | CASSLSPAGGEQFF | TGTGCCAGCAGTTTATCCCCAGCGGGAGGAGAGCAGTTCTTC
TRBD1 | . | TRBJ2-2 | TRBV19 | CASSTGQGANTGELFF | TGTGCCAGTAGTACAGGACAGGGGGCAAACACCGGGGAGCTGTTTTTT
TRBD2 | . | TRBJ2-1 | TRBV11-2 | CASFRRAGGSLLGYNEQFF | TGTGCCAGCTTCCGAAGGGCGGGAGGGTCATTACTTGGATACAATGAGCAGTTCTTC
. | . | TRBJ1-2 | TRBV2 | CASRSGSLQRYTF | TGTGCCAGCAGATCAGGGTCCTTGCAACGCTACACCTTC
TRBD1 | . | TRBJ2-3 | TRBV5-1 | CASSYYGRDSSTDTQYF | TGCGCCAGCAGCTATTATGGCCGGGACAGTAGCACAGATACGCAGTATTTT
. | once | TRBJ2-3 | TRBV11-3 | CASSLDGTDTQYF | TGTGCCAGCAGCTTAGACGGCACAGATACGCAGTATTTT
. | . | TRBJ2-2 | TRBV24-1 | CATSDLRRVGGELFF | TGTGCCACCAGTGATTTGCGGAGGGTTGGCGGGGAGCTGTTTTTT
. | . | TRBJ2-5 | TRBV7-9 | CASSPGFSAYQETQYF | TGTGCCAGCAGCCCCGGCTTCTCAGCGTACCAAGAGACCCAGTACTTC
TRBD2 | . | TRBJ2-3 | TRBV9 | CASSVGLAGTDTQYF | TGTGCCAGCAGCGTAGGCCTAGCGGGGACAGATACGCAGTATTTT
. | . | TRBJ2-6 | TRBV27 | CASSLQGANVLTF | TGTGCCAGCAGTTTACAGGGCGCCAACGTCCTGACTTTC
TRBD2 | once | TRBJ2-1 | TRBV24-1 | CATSGLAGSEQFF | TGTGCCACCAGTGGACTAGCGGGGAGTGAGCAGTTCTTC
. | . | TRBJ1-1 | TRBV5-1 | CASSLGALRGGNTEAFF | TGCGCCAGCAGCTTGGGGGCACTAAGGGGCGGGAACACTGAAGCTTTCTTT
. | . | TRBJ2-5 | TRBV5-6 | CASSSTGLRQETQYF | TGTGCCAGCAGCTCTACGGGACTCCGGCAAGAGACCCAGTACTTC
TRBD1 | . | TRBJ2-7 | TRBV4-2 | CASSQARTGVHEQYF | TGTGCCAGCAGCCAGGCCCGGACAGGGGTTCACGAGCAGTACTTC
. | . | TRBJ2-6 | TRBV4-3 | CASSQGPLGAGGANVLTF | TGCGCCAGCAGCCAAGGGCCCCTCGGGGCGGGGGGGGCCAACGTCCTGACTTTC
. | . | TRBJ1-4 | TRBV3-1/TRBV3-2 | CASSSRQRMANEKLFF | TGTGCCAGCAGCTCCCGCCAGCGGATGGCTAATGAAAAACTGTTTTTT
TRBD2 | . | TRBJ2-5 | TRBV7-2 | CASSGILAGMKETQYF | TGTGCCAGCAGCGGAATTCTAGCGGGGATGAAAGAGACCCAGTACTTC
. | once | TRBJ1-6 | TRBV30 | CAFYNLNNSPLHF | TGTGCCTTCTATAACCTCAATAATTCACCCCTCCACTTT
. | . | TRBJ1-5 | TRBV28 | CASSGGWSNQPQHF | TGTGCCAGCAGTGGAGGGTGGAGCAATCAGCCCCAGCATTTT
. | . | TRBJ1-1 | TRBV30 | CAWRMDSNTEAFF | TGTGCCTGGAGGATGGACTCGAACACTGAAGCTTTCTTT
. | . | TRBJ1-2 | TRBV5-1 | CASSSDIYGYTF | TGCGCCAGCAGCTCGGACATCTATGGCTACACCTTC
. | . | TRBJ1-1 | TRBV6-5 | CASSYSTGTEAFF | TGTGCCAGCAGTTACTCGACAGGCACTGAAGCTTTCTTT
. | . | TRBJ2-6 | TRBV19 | CASSPEGRGANVLTF | TGTGCCAGTAGCCCCGAGGGTAGGGGGGCCAACGTCCTGACTTTC
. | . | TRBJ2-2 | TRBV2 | CASSEVSPRTGELFF | TGTGCCAGCAGTGAAGTTTCTCCTCGTACCGGGGAGCTGTTTTTT
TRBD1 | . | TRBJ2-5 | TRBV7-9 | CASSPQGGLGQGALETQYF | TGTGCCAGCAGCCCCCAAGGAGGTTTGGGACAGGGGGCGTTGGAGACCCAGTACTTC